A single sample gave rise to the 8 T cell receptor beta chains below, sequenced in a study of cytomegalovirus exposure and HLA in healthy donors. The PCR was carried out with 60 Vbeta primers and 13 Jbeta primers. The assay was immunoSEQ multiplex PCR, and TCRdb's table has in-frame clones only and misses some. The sample lists some 120,000 clones; 80% to 85% were seen once. Input material: PBMCs. These receptors all stem from a woman younger than 45 in good health and CMV-seronegative.

The chain is built from TRBV27 and TRBJ1-1; D uncertain. This CDR3 comprises 14 residues. Germline V gene lookup returns CDR1 MNHEY and CDR2 SMNVEV (reference sequence). The V gene lost 3 bases and the J gene lost 6 bases, with 14 bases spanning the gap. Here the CDR3 DNA reads TGTGCCAGCAGTTTGGAAGGGCTTAGCGCTGAAGCTTTCTTT. This codes for CASSLEGLSAEAFF.

For the CDR3, the DNA is TGTGCCAGTCACCCGGGACAGGACAACTATGGCTACACCTTC. It encodes CASHPGQDNYGYTF. J is TRBJ1-2 and V is TRBV19; 8 positions agree with TRBD1. This CDR3 region has 14 residues. Trimming removed 8 bases from V and 2 bases from J; junction bases left unmatched: 7. Germline V gene lookup returns CDR1 LNHDA and CDR2 SQIVND (reference sequence).

This chain uses TRBV5-1 with TRBJ2-5, with a tentative D call TRBD1 (5 bases). The V gene lost 4 bases and the J gene lost 5 bases, with 15 bases spanning the gap. This CDR3 spans 14 amino acids. The germline gives CDR1 SGHRS, CDR2 YFSETQ. As DNA, the CDR3 is TGCGCCAGCAGCCCGGCAGGGAAGGGGGAGACCCAGTACTTC. It yields the protein CASSPAGKGETQYF.

The V gene is TRBV30, the J gene TRBJ1-4, with 7 bases lining up with TRBD1. From germline, CDR1 is GTSNPN and CDR2 SVGIG (reference sequence). This CDR3 is 13 amino acids long. This chain's CDR3 is CAYGGQGDEKLFF. The CDR3 coding sequence is TGTGCATATGGGGGGCAGGGGGATGAAAAACTGTTTTTT.

The chain has TRBV19 and TRBJ2-3; D is uncertain. The CDR3 contains 13 residues. Deletions cut 6 bases from V and 5 bases from J, with 12 bases between. Germline assignment: CDR1 LNHDA and CDR2 SQIVND (reference sequence). In DNA form, the CDR3 reads TGTGCCAGTAGCACCCGGCGCGGAGATACGCAGTATTTT. Protein: CASSTRRGDTQYF.

This chain connects TRBV11-3 to TRBJ2-4; D is unresolved. V lost 6 bases and J lost 1, with 13 bases in between. Germline V CDR1 and CDR2: SGHNT, YENEEA. The CDR3 extends over 15 amino acids. In nucleotides, the CDR3 is TGTGCCAGCAGTAGACACTCCTCGGCCAAAAACATTCAGTACTTC. It encodes CASSRHSSAKNIQYF.

The chain employs TRBV14 and TRBJ2-7, with D maybe TRBD2 (5 bases). Germline CDR1 SGHDN, CDR2 FVKESK. This CDR3 has 14 residues. Trimming stripped 1 base from V and 6 bases from J, with 13 bases between. In DNA form, the CDR3 reads TGTGCCAGCAGCCAAGTTTATGGTGCGGGCGAGCAGTACTTC. As protein: CASSQVYGAGEQYF.

The chain uses TRBV6-1 and TRBJ1-2, with 11 bases lining up with TRBD1. After removal of 4 bases from V and 3 bases from J, the junction contained 4 bases not matched to a gene. The CDR3 spans 15 residues. Germline V gene sequence: CDR1 MNHNS, CDR2 SASEGT. CDR3 DNA sequence: TGTGCCAGCAGTGTCCGGGACAGGGGGGACTATGGCTACACCTTC. Residues: CASSVRDRGDYGYTF.